This TCR beta chain stems from a study of blood T cells in healthy people across ages. This clonotype was detected a few times. Deletions cut 0 bases from V and 5 bases from J, with 10 bases between. This CDR3 spans 14 amino acids. Germline CDR1 reads SGHRS; CDR2 reads YFSETQ. Alongside a J-beta primer mix, a sample-barcoded 5' primer served in a second PCR lasting roughly 6 to 11 cycles. Tagging of each cDNA molecule was performed by a template-switch adaptor with 12 random nucleotides. One entry per CDR3 protein, called by TCRdb with MiXCR from the 5' RACE reads. The data contain 1.5 million or so distinct CDR3 sequences, roughly 45% of them seen just once; the ten biggest clones take up roughly 7.9%.

The specimen sequenced was blood. This chain joins TRBV5-1 and TRBJ2-3; tentatively, D is TRBD1 (5 bases). This receptor was identified in a young woman in good health. The CDR3 region has the DNA TGCGCCAGCAGCTTGGAGCAGGGTGGAGATACGCAGTATTTT. Protein: CASSLEQGGDTQYF.